The clone carrying this TCR beta chain has a handful of counts. In the authors' workflow: Reference gene primer amplification in the assay estimated nucleated cell counts. Profiled with immunoSEQ multiplex PCR; TCRdb holds only in-frame clones, not every one. That table furnishes V, J and clone size, whereas the DNA furnished D and trimming. The repertoire has 200,000 to 300,000 clones, about 89% of them found once; the top ten carry around 1.7%. This record belongs to a study of blood T cell repertoires in COVID-19. For the study at large: Sites across the United States, Italy and Spain contributed samples from acute and convalescent COVID-19. Sources were T cells, B-cell-depleted T cells, or PBMCs; the material itself was cDNA or gDNA.

The CDR3 is made up of 16 amino acids. Germline CDR1 is SGDLS and CDR2 is YYNGEE. V lost 0 bases and J lost 7, with 17 bases in between. The clonotype comes from a woman aged 55-75 years who had recovered from COVID-19. The specimen was peripheral blood. This chain connects TRBV9 to TRBJ2-1; the D gene is possibly TRBD1 (6 bases). CDR3 sequence: CASSVEGHLYENEQFF. The CDR3 nucleotides read TGTGCCAGCAGCGTAGAGGGACACCTGTATGAAAATGAGCAGTTCTTC.